This T cell receptor (beta chain) came from a study of T cell responses to AZD1222 COVID-19 vaccine. The CDR3 runs to 12 residues. CDR1 and CDR2 from the germline V gene are SGHAT and FQDESV (reference sequence). The junction had 4 bases not matched to a gene; V was cut back by 5 bases and J by 9 bases. Assay: immunoSEQ multiplex PCR; the TCRdb copy retains only in-frame clones and omits some. The sample contains under 150,000 clones, approximately 90% of which appear only once. This sequence joins TRBV11-1 and TRBJ1-5; the match to TRBD1 covers 7 bases. Sequences were derived from peripheral blood, sampled on day 0 of AZD1222 vaccination. The origin of this receptor is an adult in good health. In DNA, the CDR3 is TGTGCCAGCAGCCCAGGGGGGGGGCCCCAGCATTTT. As protein: CASSPGGGPQHF.